These T cell receptor beta chains were read from a single sample in a study of hypomethylating agent response in myelodysplastic syndrome. The data were produced by immunoSEQ multiplex PCR, yet TCRdb's version contains in-frame clones alone and is incomplete. Of under 3,500 clones in the sample, roughly 87% were seen once. Sequencing was performed on bone marrow, taken before or after starting hypomethylating agent treatment for myelodysplastic syndrome (not recorded which). The receptors originated from a human donor with myelodysplastic syndrome. CDR3s include the opening cysteine and the closing phenylalanine or tryptophan. D genes are given only for firm matches. Size values are once, few and many counts, or a class for expanded clones, and some rows have none.

clone_size,v_call,cdr3_length,d_call,j_call,cdr3_nt,cdr3_aa
NA,TRBV15,18,NA,TRBJ1-5,TGTGCCACCAGCAGAGAGATAGGGGGGGCCGTTAGCAATCAGCCCCAGCATTTT,CATSREIGGAVSNQPQHF
NA,TRBV18,13,NA,TRBJ1-4,TGTGCCAGCTCGCCGGAGGGAGGGGAAAAACTGTTTTTT,CASSPEGGEKLFF
NA,TRBV7-3,16,NA,TRBJ2-1,TGTGCCAGCAGCTTAGTCGCCGGGGAGTCCTACAATGAGCAGTTCTTC,CASSLVAGESYNEQFF
NA,TRBV7-2,14,NA,TRBJ2-1,TGTGCCAGCAGCCAGGGGTGGTCCTACAATGAGCAGTTCTTC,CASSQGWSYNEQFF
NA,TRBV5-1,15,TRBD1,TRBJ2-7,TGCGCCAGCAGCACGACAGGGACCCGCTCCTACGAGCAGTACTTC,CASSTTGTRSYEQYF
NA,TRBV6-1,13,NA,TRBJ2-7,TGTGCCAGCAGAACGCACGGTGCGGGCGAGCAGTACTTC,CASRTHGAGEQYF
NA,TRBV5-1,18,NA,TRBJ1-3,TGCGCCAGCAGCTTATCTCCCCTTCGGGCAGACTCTGGAAACACCATATATTTT,CASSLSPLRADSGNTIYF
NA,TRBV2,15,NA,TRBJ1-1,TGTGCCAGCAGTGAAGTTCGGCAGATCAACACTGAAGCTTTCTTT,CASSEVRQINTEAFF
NA,TRBV30,15,TRBD1,TRBJ1-2,TGTGCCTGGAGCGGTCGGGACAGGGGGACCTATGGCTACACCTTC,CAWSGRDRGTYGYTF
NA,TRBV5-1,13,NA,TRBJ1-5,TGCGCCAGCAGCCACGAGGGGGATCAGCCCCAGCATTTT,CASSHEGDQPQHF
NA,TRBV28,14,NA,TRBJ1-2,TGTGCCAGCAGTTTGGGGGAAACTAACTATGGCTACACCTTC,CASSLGETNYGYTF
NA,TRBV6-6,13,NA,TRBJ1-5,TGTGCCAGCAATGACGGGAAGAATCAGCCCCAGCATTTT,CASNDGKNQPQHF
NA,TRBV7-3,13,NA,TRBJ2-6,TGTGCCAGCAGCCTGCTAAGGGCCAACGTCCTGACTTTC,CASSLLRANVLTF
once,TRBV28,14,NA,TRBJ1-5,TGTGCCAGCAGGTCCGGGGGTAAGGATCAGCCCCAGCATTTT,CASRSGGKDQPQHF
NA,TRBV10-3,14,NA,TRBJ2-6,TGTGCCATCAGAGACGACTCTGGGGCCAACGTCCTGACTTTC,CAIRDDSGANVLTF
NA,TRBV6-5,12,NA,TRBJ2-7,TGTGCCAGCAGCCGACAGGAGTACGAGCAGTACTTC,CASSRQEYEQYF
NA,TRBV18,14,NA,TRBJ2-3,TGTGCCAGCTCACCCTCGGGCGTACTAGATACGCAGTATTTT,CASSPSGVLDTQYF
large,TRBV27,15,TRBD2,TRBJ2-7,TGTGCCAGCAGTTTAGAACGGGAGGGAAGCGACGAGCAGTACTTC,CASSLEREGSDEQYF
NA,TRBV2,13,NA,TRBJ2-7,TGTGCCAGCAGCCTAAGACAGGACGACGAGCAGTACTTC,CASSLRQDDEQYF
NA,TRBV28,17,TRBD2,TRBJ2-2,TGTGCCAGCAGTTTGCCCAGCGGGGGGGATCTCACCGGGGAGCTGTTTTTT,CASSLPSGGDLTGELFF
NA,TRBV4-1,16,NA,TRBJ2-6,TGCGCCAGCAGCCAAGGCTGGCGCTCTGGGGCCAACGTCCTGACTTTC,CASSQGWRSGANVLTF
once,TRBV6-6,13,NA,TRBJ2-1,TGTGCCAGCAGACCACGGGGGTACAATGAGCAGTTCTTC,CASRPRGYNEQFF
NA,TRBV27,12,NA,TRBJ2-2,TGTGCCAGCAGCGGGTGGGGCGGGGAGCTGTTTTTT,CASSGWGGELFF
once,TRBV30,12,NA,TRBJ1-2,TGTGCCGGTAACAGGGATATTTTTGGCTACACCTTC,CAGNRDIFGYTF
once,TRBV5-4,13,NA,TRBJ2-1,TGTGCCAGCAGCCCCGGACTCATCAATGAGCAGTTCTTC,CASSPGLINEQFF
NA,TRBV7-2,13,TRBD1,TRBJ2-4,TGTGCCAGCATGGGGACAGGGAAAAACATTCAGTACTTC,CASMGTGKNIQYF
NA,TRBV5-6,14,NA,TRBJ1-5,TGTGCCAGCAGCTTGGCTTTTAGCAATCAGCCCCAGCATTTT,CASSLAFSNQPQHF
NA,TRBV28,16,NA,TRBJ1-4,TGTGCCAGCAGTTTAATCCCATCGTCGACTAATGAAAAACTGTTTTTT,CASSLIPSSTNEKLFF
NA,TRBV11-2,15,NA,TRBJ2-7,TGTGCCAGCAGCTTACCCGGGTCCTTCTCCTACGAGCAGTACTTC,CASSLPGSFSYEQYF
NA,TRBV7-6,16,TRBD1,TRBJ2-2,TGTGCCAGCAGGGACACAGGGGGCGTCGGAACCGGGGAGCTGTTTTTT,CASRDTGGVGTGELFF
few,TRBV9,14,TRBD1,TRBJ1-2,TGTGCCAGCAGCGCAGAGGACAGGGTCTATGGCTACACCTTC,CASSAEDRVYGYTF
NA,TRBV6-1,14,TRBD2,TRBJ2-3,TGTGCCAGCAGTCCAGGGACTAGTGCAGATACGCAGTATTTT,CASSPGTSADTQYF
NA,TRBV5-3,13,TRBD2,TRBJ2-7,TGTGCCAGAAGCGAAGGGACTAGCTGGGAGCAGTACTTC,CARSEGTSWEQYF
NA,TRBV7-2,15,TRBD1,TRBJ2-7,TGTGCCAGCAGCTTAGGAGCGGACAGGGCATACGAGCAGTACTTC,CASSLGADRAYEQYF
NA,TRBV28,14,NA,TRBJ2-7,TGTGCCAGCAGCCCTCCCCTGGCAGGCTACGAGCAGTACTTC,CASSPPLAGYEQYF
few,TRBV25-1,15,TRBD2,TRBJ2-3,TGTGCCAGCAGTGCTCCTCGGGGGGACTTGGATACGCAGTATTTT,CASSAPRGDLDTQYF
NA,TRBV7-2,15,NA,TRBJ2-1,TGTGCCAGCAGCACGGGGGTTAGGGTATACAATGAGCAGTTCTTC,CASSTGVRVYNEQFF
NA,TRBV15,13,NA,TRBJ2-7,TGTGCCACCAGCAGAGATTTTTTTGACGAGCAGTACTTC,CATSRDFFDEQYF
NA,TRBV2,12,NA,TRBJ1-6,TGTGCCAGCAGTTCCCCCGGATCACCCCTCCACTTT,CASSSPGSPLHF
NA,TRBV5-5,14,NA,TRBJ2-7,TGTGCCAGCAGCGTTTCGGGACGAATCTACGAGCAGTACTTC,CASSVSGRIYEQYF
NA,TRBV6-1,13,NA,TRBJ1-3,TGTGCCAGCAGTGCCCGGACAGGAAACACCATATATTTT,CASSARTGNTIYF